The 30 T cell receptor beta chains reported below all come from one sample, sequenced in a study of T cell repertoires in cytomegalovirus infection. TCRdb called the reads again in MiXCR, with one record for every CDR3 protein. The table has fewer than 200,000 distinct CDR3 sequences, approximately 19% seen once. The sample comprised PBMCs. All receptors come from a human donor in good health (CMV status not recorded). Some clones in this sample may be carry-over from other donors' samples.

With regard to this clonotype: Relative to the germline gene, one junction end is altered; a read error may explain this. The chain combines TRBV23-1 with TRBJ2-2; D possibly uses TRBD1 or TRBD2 (5 bases each). TRBV23-1 carries the ORF label, with uncertain function. The CDR3 consists of 16 residues. The CDR3 region has the DNA TGCGCCAGGAGTCAATCCGGGACGGAGAACACCGGGGAGCTGATTTTT. This codes for CARSQSGTENTGELIF.

This clonotype was picked up a small number of times. The chain is built from TRBV7-2 and TRBJ1-5, with D maybe TRBD1 (5 bases). Per germline, CDR1 SGHTA and CDR2 FQGNSA. CDR3 size: 13 residues. With 5 bases removed from V and 7 bases from J, the gap between germline ends came to 12 bases. The CDR3 bases are TGTGCCAGCAGCCTTCGGGGGGAACAGCCCCAGCATTTT. This translates into CASSLRGEQPQHF.

The chain employs TRBV20-1 and TRBJ2-7, with 7 bases matching TRBD2. Germline V lookup: CDR1 DFQATT, CDR2 SNEGSKA (reference sequence). After removal of 6 bases from V and 3 bases from J, the junction contained 11 bases not matched to a gene. The CDR3 is 14 residues long. CDR3 sequence reads: CSARQRTSVYEQYF. The CDR3 DNA follows: TGCAGTGCCCGTCAAAGGACTAGTGTCTACGAGCAGTACTTC.

This clonotype showed up many times. The rearrangement links TRBV7-2 to TRBJ2-3, with TRBD2 matching over 16 bases. This CDR3 comprises 17 residues. Trimming removed 4 bases from V and 5 bases from J; junction bases left unmatched: 6. Germline assignment: CDR1 SGHTA and CDR2 FQGNSA. CDR3 sequence: CASSSGTSGRAGDTQYF. CDR3 nucleotide sequence: TGTGCCAGCAGCTCCGGGACTAGCGGGAGGGCCGGAGATACGCAGTATTTT.

The chain couples TRBV7-3 to TRBJ2-1; TRBD2 agrees at 7 bases. This CDR3 comprises 15 residues. The J segment lost 5 bases and the V segment lost 4 bases, leaving 8 bases of the junction unmatched. CDR1 is SGHTA and CDR2 is FQGTGA in the germline V gene. The CDR3 sequence is CASSYRRAGNNEQFF. The CDR3 bases are TGTGCCAGCAGCTACCGACGAGCGGGAAACAATGAGCAGTTCTTC.

This clonotype was detected many times. This CDR3 is CASRETAGSYNSPLHF. CDR3 bases: TGTGCCAGCAGGGAGACGGCGGGCTCCTATAATTCACCCCTCCACTTT. V and J are TRBV7-2 and TRBJ1-6; D call uncertain. With 6 bases removed from V and 0 bases from J, the gap between germline ends came to 12 bases. The CDR3 has 16 amino acids. Germline assignment: CDR1 SGHTA and CDR2 FQGNSA.

This clonotype was detected ten times or more. The CDR3 spells CASSFRGTSNPSPLHF. The CDR3 DNA reads as TGTGCCAGCAGCTTCAGGGGGACATCTAATCCGTCACCCCTCCACTTT. The chain employs TRBV7-2 and TRBJ1-6, with TRBD1 matching over 7 bases. Trimming took 3 bases from V and 10 from J; bases not matched to a gene: 12. Germline assignment: CDR1 SGHTA and CDR2 FQGNSA. The CDR3 covers 16 residues.

The V call is TRBV11-2, the J call TRBJ2-1; D is unclear. The V gene's germline CDR1 is SGHAT and CDR2 FQNNGV. The ends were cut back, 6 bases at V and 9 bases at J, with 15 bases in the middle. The CDR3 length is 13 residues. CDR3 in DNA: TGTGCCAGCAGGCAGAGCGCGATAAGTGAGCAGTTCTTC. Protein: CASRQSAISEQFF.

The chain uses TRBV10-3 and TRBJ1-2; no definite D call. Trimming left V 3 bases short and J 6 bases short, with 11 bases between. The CDR3 length is 13 residues. CDR1 is ENHRY and CDR2 is SYGVKD in the germline V gene. CDR3 loop: CAISDGLRDGYTF. As DNA, the CDR3 is TGTGCCATCAGTGACGGCCTTAGGGATGGCTACACCTTC.

This clonotype occurred a few times. The gene calls are TRBV7-9 and TRBJ2-2; D ambiguous. CDR3 length: 16 amino acids. Trimming took 1 base from V and 5 from J, leaving 14 bases between them. CDR1 is SEHNR and CDR2 is FQNEAQ in the germline V gene (reference sequence). The CDR3 reads CASSLGGSYGTGELFF. The CDR3 bases are TGTGCCAGCAGCTTAGGCGGAAGCTACGGAACCGGGGAGCTGTTTTTT.

This clonotype was observed many times. The chain couples TRBV19 to TRBJ2-1; D unclear. This CDR3 is 13 amino acids long. Trimming shortened V by 3 bases and J by 0 bases, and 3 bases separated the two germline ends. The germline V gene encodes CDR1 LNHDA and CDR2 SQIVND (reference sequence). The CDR3 loop reads CASSISSYNEQFF. The CDR3 DNA sequence: TGTGCCAGTAGTATCAGCTCCTACAATGAGCAGTTCTTC.

This clonotype was counted only a few times. The V call is TRBV19, the J call TRBJ1-1; maybe TRBD1 (5 bases). CDR1 LNHDA and CDR2 SQIVND come from the germline V gene (reference sequence). This CDR3 has 13 amino acids. V was shortened by 3 bases and J by 1 base, with 6 bases between the two germline ends. The CDR3 coding sequence is TGTGCCAGTAGTATGGACAAGAACACTGAAGCTTTCTTT. This sequence encodes CASSMDKNTEAFF.

Many counts were recorded for this clonotype. V and J are TRBV28 and TRBJ1-3; 7 positions match TRBD1. Germline V gene sequence: CDR1 MDHEN, CDR2 SYDVKM. With V trimmed by 6 bases and J by 2 bases, 13 bases remained unmatched. The CDR3 covers 17 residues. The CDR3 sequence: CASSRGVQGTAGNTIYF. CDR3 nucleotides: TGTGCCAGCAGCCGAGGGGTCCAAGGGACAGCTGGAAACACCATATATTTT.

The gene calls are TRBV5-6 and TRBJ1-5; D unclear. The V end lost 4 bases, the J end lost 0 bases, and 8 bases lay between the germline ends. The CDR3 length is 14 residues. Germline CDR1 and CDR2: SGHDT and YYEEEE. The CDR3 region has the DNA TGTGCCAGCAGCCGATCGGGTAGCAATCAGCCCCAGCATTTT. Translating gives CASSRSGSNQPQHF.

The chain uses TRBV6-1 and TRBJ2-5; 11 bases line up with TRBD1. Per the germline V gene, CDR1 is MNHNS and CDR2 is SASEGT. J was trimmed by 5 bases and V by 5 bases; bases with no gene match: 4. The CDR3 covers 14 residues. In DNA, the CDR3 is TGTGCCAGCAGTAAGGACAGGGGGCTGGAGACCCAGTACTTC. Its protein product is CASSKDRGLETQYF.

This clonotype came up a few times. V and J are TRBV28 and TRBJ2-5; the match to TRBD2 covers 13 bases. From germline, CDR1 is MDHEN and CDR2 SYDVKM. The CDR3 runs to 18 residues. J gave up 0 bases and V 1 base, and 5 bases lay outside the gene matches. Here the CDR3 DNA reads TGTGCCAGCAGTTTATACGGCGGGACTAGCGGGGACCAAGAGACCCAGTACTTC. Translating gives CASSLYGGTSGDQETQYF.

The chain couples TRBV30 to TRBJ2-5; no firm D call. This CDR3 region has 12 residues. The germline V gene has CDR1 GTSNPN and CDR2 SVGIG (reference sequence). Between the trimmed V and J ends, which lost 2 bases and 3 bases, there was a span of 7 bases. CDR3 amino acids: CAWSLKEETQYF. The CDR3 region has the DNA TGTGCCTGGAGTCTTAAGGAAGAGACCCAGTACTTC.

This clonotype showed up just a few times. V and J are TRBV2 and TRBJ2-2; D ambiguous. Germline V gene sequence: CDR1 SNHLY, CDR2 FYNNEI. Trimming left V 2 bases short and J 5 bases short, with 6 bases between. The CDR3 has 13 residues. In nucleotides, the CDR3 is TGTGCCAGCAGTGAACGGGTTACCGGGGAGCTGTTTTTT. This gives the protein CASSERVTGELFF. Using reference TRBV2 and TRBJ2-2 for the parts outside the CDR3, the full variable domain is EPEVTQTPSHQVTQMGQEVILRCVPISNHLYFYWYRQILGQKVEFLVSFYNNEISEKSEIFDDQFSVERPDGSNFTLKIRSTKLEDSAMYFCASSERVTGELFFGEGSRLTVL.

The chain recombines TRBV5-4 with TRBJ1-1; weak D call: TRBD1 (5 bases). CDR3 length equals 15 residues. The V and J ends lost 5 bases and 1 base respectively, with 15 bases between them. CDR1 and CDR2 (germline): SGHNT, YYREEE (reference sequence). CDR3 DNA: TGTGCCAGCAGGCCTCCAGGGAGAAGGAACACTGAAGCTTTCTTT. It yields the protein CASRPPGRRNTEAFF.

This clonotype was picked up many times. The chain has TRBV27 and TRBJ2-5; D may correspond to TRBD1 or TRBD2 (6 bases each). V gave up 4 bases and J gave up 4 bases, with 13 bases separating them. The germline gives CDR1 MNHEY, CDR2 SMNVEV (reference sequence). This CDR3 spans 14 amino acids. The CDR3 is CASSYTGRRETQYF. As DNA, the CDR3 is TGTGCCAGCAGTTATACAGGGAGGAGAGAGACCCAGTACTTC.

V usage is TRBV5-4 and J usage is TRBJ2-1; no firm D call. The CDR3 extends over 11 amino acids. Germline CDR1 reads SGHNT; CDR2 reads YYREEE (reference sequence). Between the trimmed V and J ends, which lost 6 bases and 4 bases, there was a span of 5 bases. The DNA of the CDR3 is TGTGCCAGCACCACGTACAATGAGCAGTTCTTC. Its protein product is CASTTYNEQFF.

There are a few counts of this clonotype. The gene calls are TRBV2 and TRBJ1-5; TRBD1 aligns across 8 bases. The CDR3 consists of 14 residues. Trimming removed 6 bases from V and 6 bases from J; junction bases left unmatched: 7. Germline assignment: CDR1 SNHLY and CDR2 FYNNEI. In DNA form, the CDR3 reads TGTGCCAGCAGCGGAGTGGACAGGGTTCAGCCCCAGCATTTT. Protein sequence: CASSGVDRVQPQHF.

V is TRBV29-1 and J is TRBJ2-3; 12 nucleotides agree with TRBD2. The CDR3 runs to 15 residues. The germline CDR1 and CDR2 sequences are SQVTM and ANQGSEA. V gave up 6 bases and J gave up 5 bases; unmatched junction bases: 9. The CDR3 sequence: CSVPLAGGRIDTQYF. The DNA for the CDR3 is TGCAGCGTGCCCCTAGCGGGGGGGCGTATAGATACGCAGTATTTT.

In regard to this clonotype: This could be a read error, since a much larger clone is one nucleotide away. This chain connects TRBV7-8 to TRBJ1-3; perhaps TRBD1 as D (5 bases). Germline V lookup: CDR1 SGHVS, CDR2 FQNEAQ. The CDR3 spans 14 residues. In DNA, the CDR3 is TGTGACAGCAGCTTAAGAGGGGTGGGAAACACCATATATTTT. Its translation is CDSSLRGVGNTIYF.

The chain recombines TRBV7-6 with TRBJ2-7; the D gene is possibly TRBD1 (6 bases). V was cut by 5 bases and J by 6 bases, with 17 bases left in between. The CDR3 covers 14 residues. The germline V gene encodes CDR1 SGHVS and CDR2 FNYEAQ. The CDR3 region has the DNA TGTGCCAGCAGCCAACGTGACAGGCCAGGCGAGCAGTACTTC. The encoded protein is CASSQRDRPGEQYF.

At least ten counts were recorded for this clonotype. The V and J genes are TRBV12-3 or TRBV12-4 and TRBJ2-1; TRBD1 is a possible D gene (6 bases). The CDR3 totals 19 residues. V gave up 6 bases and J gave up 1 base, with 25 bases separating them. The CDR3: CASSTANLRQDGSYNEQFF. In nucleotides, the CDR3 is TGTGCCAGCAGCACTGCAAACCTCAGACAGGATGGATCCTACAATGAGCAGTTCTTC.

The chain couples TRBV5-1 to TRBJ2-1, with D perhaps matching TRBD1 (6 bases). The germline V gene encodes CDR1 SGHRS and CDR2 YFSETQ. The CDR3 contains 14 residues. Trimming removed 5 bases at V and 3 bases at J, with 12 bases between. The chain's CDR3 is CASRDDRLYNEQFF. CDR3 nucleotide sequence: TGCGCCAGCAGGGACGACAGGCTCTACAATGAGCAGTTCTTC.

This clonotype has more than one count but fewer than ten. The genes are TRBV7-2 and TRBJ2-7; 9 bases align to TRBD2. The CDR3 runs to 15 residues. Germline trimming cut 3 bases from V and 3 bases from J; bases unmatched to any gene: 6. Looked up from germline, CDR1 is SGHTA and CDR2 is FQGNSA. CDR3 in amino acids: CASSLTSGDYYEQYF. The CDR3 coding sequence is TGTGCCAGCAGCTTGACTAGCGGAGATTACTACGAGCAGTACTTC.

This chain uses TRBV2 with TRBJ1-1; D remains ambiguous. The germline V gene encodes CDR1 SNHLY and CDR2 FYNNEI. The CDR3 sequence is 13 residues long. The V end lost 4 bases, the J end lost 4 bases, and 10 bases lay between the germline ends. Here the CDR3 DNA reads TGTGCCAGCAGTGCGGGCGGGGTCACTGAAGCTTTCTTT. Encoded protein: CASSAGGVTEAFF. The whole variable domain, remainder taken from reference TRBV2 and TRBJ1-1, is EPEVTQTPSHQVTQMGQEVILRCVPISNHLYFYWYRQILGQKVEFLVSFYNNEISEKSEIFDDQFSVERPDGSNFTLKIRSTKLEDSAMYFCASSAGGVTEAFFGQGTRLTVV.

CDR3 amino acids: CSVRTSGSTDTQYF. CDR3 in DNA: TGCAGCGTGAGGACTAGCGGGAGCACAGATACGCAGTATTTT. The chain has TRBV29-1 and TRBJ2-3; TRBD2 aligns across 11 bases. The trim removed 6 bases at V and 0 bases at J, leaving 2 bases unmatched. Germline CDR1 reads SQVTM; CDR2 reads ANQGSEA. This CDR3 spans 14 amino acids.